The sequence of this T cell receptor beta chain was determined in a study of T cells in tuberculosis. J gave up 1 base and V 4 bases, and 6 bases lay outside the gene matches. CDR1 and CDR2 (germline): MGHRA, YSYEKL. This CDR3 spans 18 amino acids. Assay: immunoSEQ multiplex PCR; the TCRdb copy retains only in-frame clones and omits some. This table has roughly 7,100 clones, approximately 95% appearing once. Notes on this clone: Its antigen is not known.

Findings and caveats of the study: Shorter CDR3-alpha in active tuberculosis partly drove smaller distances.

Sequenced sample: PBMCs. This chain uses TRBV4-1 with TRBJ2-6; 11 bases agree with TRBD1. The receptor's source is an adult with tuberculosis. The CDR3 protein is CASSRRTGGLSGANVLTF. CDR3 nucleotides: TGCGCCAGCAGCCGGAGGACAGGGGGCTTATCTGGGGCCAACGTCCTGACTTTC.